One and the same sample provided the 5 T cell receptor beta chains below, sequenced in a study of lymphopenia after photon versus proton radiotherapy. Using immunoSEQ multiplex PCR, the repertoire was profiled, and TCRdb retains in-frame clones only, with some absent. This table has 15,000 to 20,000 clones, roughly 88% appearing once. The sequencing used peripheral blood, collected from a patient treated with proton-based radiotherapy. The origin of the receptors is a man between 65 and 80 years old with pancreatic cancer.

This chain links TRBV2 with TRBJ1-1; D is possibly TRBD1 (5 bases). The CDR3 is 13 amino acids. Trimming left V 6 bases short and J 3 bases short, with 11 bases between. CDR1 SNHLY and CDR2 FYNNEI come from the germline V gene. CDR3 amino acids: CASRTDTYTEAFF. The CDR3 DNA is TGTGCCAGCAGAACGGACACCTACACTGAAGCTTTCTTT.

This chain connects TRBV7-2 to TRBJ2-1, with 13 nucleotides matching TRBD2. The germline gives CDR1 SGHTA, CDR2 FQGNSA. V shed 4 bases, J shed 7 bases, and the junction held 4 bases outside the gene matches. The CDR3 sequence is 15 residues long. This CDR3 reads CASSSTSGGINEQFF. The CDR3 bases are TGTGCCAGCAGCTCGACTAGCGGGGGGATAAATGAGCAGTTCTTC.

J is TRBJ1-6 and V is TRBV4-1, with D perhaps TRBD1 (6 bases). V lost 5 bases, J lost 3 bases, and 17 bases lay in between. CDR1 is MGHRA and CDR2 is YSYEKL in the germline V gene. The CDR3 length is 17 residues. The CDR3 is CASSSRQVDFYNSPLHF. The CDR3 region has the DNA TGCGCCAGCAGCTCCCGACAGGTAGATTTCTATAATTCACCCCTCCACTTT.

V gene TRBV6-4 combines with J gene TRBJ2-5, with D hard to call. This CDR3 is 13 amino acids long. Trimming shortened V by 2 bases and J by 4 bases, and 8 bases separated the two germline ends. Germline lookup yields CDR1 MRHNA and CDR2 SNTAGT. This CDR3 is CASSDRVGETQYF. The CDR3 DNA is TGTGCCAGCAGTGACAGGGTTGGAGAGACCCAGTACTTC.

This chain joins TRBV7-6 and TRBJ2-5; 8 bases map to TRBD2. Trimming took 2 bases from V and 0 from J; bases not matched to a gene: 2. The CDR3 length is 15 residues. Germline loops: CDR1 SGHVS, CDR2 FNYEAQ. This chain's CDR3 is CASSLRGGYQETQYF. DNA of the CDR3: TGTGCCAGCAGCTTACGCGGGGGGTACCAAGAGACCCAGTACTTC.